What follows are 13 T cell receptor beta chains derived from one specimen sequenced in a study of graft-versus-host responses after intestinal transplantation. Sequencing used immunoSEQ multiplex PCR; TCRdb keeps in-frame clones, though not all of them. Of under 30,000 clones in the sample, approximately 85% were seen once. The sample in question was PBMCs, obtained roughly 68 weeks after intestinal transplant. These receptors all come from a human patient who received an intestinal transplant, so some T cells may come from the graft donor.

V is TRBV30 and J is TRBJ2-7; a possible D gene is TRBD1 (6 bases). V was clipped by 3 bases and J by 0 bases, with 15 bases between them. The CDR3 sequence is 15 residues long. The germline gives CDR1 GTSNPN, CDR2 SVGIG (reference sequence). In nucleotides, the CDR3 is TGTGCCTGGAGACCAACAGGGCCACCCTCCTACGAGCAGTACTTC. The encoded protein is CAWRPTGPPSYEQYF.

The V call is TRBV19, the J call TRBJ1-5; D gene ambiguous. The CDR3 has 17 amino acids. The V gene's germline CDR1 is LNHDA and CDR2 SQIVND (reference sequence). The V gene lost 5 bases and the J gene lost 2 bases, with 19 bases spanning the gap. CDR3 DNA sequence: TGTGCCAGTAGTCACTCTGGGTATATAAGGGGCAATCAGCCCCAGCATTTT. This sequence encodes CASSHSGYIRGNQPQHF.

As for this clone: The sample carries other DNA sequences with the same CDR3. The rearrangement uses TRBV29-1 and TRBJ2-7; 12 positions match TRBD2. The germline CDR1 and CDR2 sequences are SQVTM and ANQGSEA. The ends lost 4 bases at V and 2 bases at J; junction bases unmatched: 3. This CDR3 spans 14 amino acids. CDR3 sequence (DNA): TGCAGCGTTGGGCTAGCGGGGGGGACCTACGAGCAGTACTTC. As protein: CSVGLAGGTYEQYF.

The chain couples TRBV10-3 to TRBJ2-1, with a tentative D call TRBD2 (5 bases). V lost 6 bases and J 4 bases, leaving 10 bases between the germline ends. The V gene's germline CDR1 is ENHRY and CDR2 SYGVKD. This CDR3 contains 13 residues. This CDR3 is CAISQDSYNEQFF. In DNA form, the CDR3 reads TGTGCCATCAGCCAGGACTCTTACAATGAGCAGTTCTTC.

This sequence joins TRBV29-1 and TRBJ2-3; TRBD2 matches at 8 bases. The germline V gene has CDR1 SQVTM and CDR2 ANQGSEA. Trimming took 8 bases from V and 2 from J; bases not matched to a gene: 12. The CDR3 extends over 15 amino acids. CDR3 sequence: CSLKRTSGFTDTQYF. In nucleotides, the CDR3 is TGCAGCCTAAAAAGAACTAGCGGATTCACAGATACGCAGTATTTT.

The chain links TRBV28 to TRBJ1-4; 7 bases align to TRBD1. V lost 1 base, J lost 3 bases, and 2 bases stayed unmatched. The CDR3 sequence is 15 residues long. Germline values: CDR1 MDHEN, CDR2 SYDVKM. In DNA, the CDR3 is TGTGCCAGCAGTTTATCCGGGACAGCTAATGAAAAACTGTTTTTT. As protein: CASSLSGTANEKLFF. The full variable domain, completed using reference TRBV28 and TRBJ1-4, is DVKVTQSSRYLVKRTGEKVFLECVQDMDHENMFWYRQDPGLGLRLIYFSYDVKMKEKGDIPEGYSVSREKKERFSLILESASTNQTSMYLCASSLSGTANEKLFFGSGTQLSVL.

The chain recombines TRBV29-1 with TRBJ1-1; 8 bases agree with TRBD1. J was trimmed by 4 bases and V by 5 bases; bases with no gene match: 15. The CDR3 totals 16 residues. Germline V CDR1 and CDR2: SQVTM, ANQGSEA. The CDR3 sequence is CSVTPGQGLWGTEAFF. In DNA, the CDR3 is TGCAGCGTTACACCAGGACAGGGATTATGGGGCACTGAAGCTTTCTTT. Combining the CDR3 with reference TRBV29-1 and TRBJ1-1 gives the whole variable domain SAVISQKPSRDICQRGTSLTIQCQVDSQVTMMFWYRQQPGQSLTLIATANQGSEATYESGFVIDKFPISRPNLTFSTLTVSNMSPEDSSIYLCSVTPGQGLWGTEAFFGQGTRLTVV.

The chain uses TRBV19 and TRBJ1-3; the D is unclear. V gave up 7 bases and J gave up 4 bases, with 20 bases separating them. This CDR3 is built from 16 residues. Germline CDR1 and CDR2: LNHDA and SQIVND (reference sequence). The CDR3 sequence is CASTLVGFLSGNTIYF. The CDR3 DNA is TGTGCCAGTACCCTTGTGGGGTTTTTATCAGGAAACACCATATATTTT.

The count of this clone is one. The V gene is TRBV6-5, the J gene TRBJ2-3; D is possibly TRBD1 (5 bases). The CDR3 length is 14 residues. From germline, CDR1 is MNHEY and CDR2 SVGAGI. Trimming pared 3 bases from V and 7 bases from J, leaving 14 bases between. CDR3 amino acids: CASSYRLGPNTQYF. CDR3 nucleotide sequence: TGTGCCAGCAGTTATAGGCTGGGGCCAAATACGCAGTATTTT.

The chain joins TRBV5-1 to TRBJ2-2; 9 bases map to TRBD1. Germline lookup yields CDR1 SGHRS and CDR2 YFSETQ. The CDR3 length is 15 residues. Germline trimming cut 2 bases from V and 3 bases from J; bases unmatched to any gene: 2. CDR3 nucleotides: TGCGCCAGCAGCTTTGGGGACAGGGACACCGGGGAGCTGTTTTTT. Translated, it gives CASSFGDRDTGELFF.

The chain combines TRBV6-6 with TRBJ1-5, with D unclear. Germline lookup yields CDR1 MNHNY and CDR2 SVGAGI (reference sequence). Between the trimmed V and J ends, which lost 2 bases and 4 bases, there was a span of 6 bases. This CDR3 has 13 residues. As DNA, the CDR3 is TGTGCCAGCAGTTACGGAACGAATCAGCCCCAGCATTTT. Protein: CASSYGTNQPQHF.

The V and J genes are TRBV15 and TRBJ2-1, with TRBD1 identical over 8 bases. This CDR3 contains 14 residues. Per germline, CDR1 LNHNV and CDR2 YYDKDF (reference sequence). Trimming at V came to 6 bases and at J to 8 bases, leaving 9 bases not matched to a gene. The CDR3 region has the DNA TGTGCCACCAGATTTCGGACAGGGTTGGATGAGCAGTTCTTC. It codes for CATRFRTGLDEQFF. Filled out from reference TRBV15 and TRBJ2-1, the complete variable domain reads DAMVIQNPRYQVTQFGKPVTLSCSQTLNHNVMYWYQQKSSQAPKLLFHYYDKDFNNEADTPDNFQSRRPNTSFCFLDIRSPGLGDTAMYLCATRFRTGLDEQFFGPGTRLTVL.

V usage is TRBV18 and J usage is TRBJ2-7; D possibly corresponds to TRBD1 (7 bases). The CDR3 is made up of 14 amino acids. The germline CDR1 and CDR2 sequences are KGHSH and LQKENI. With 3 bases removed from V and 5 bases from J, the gap between germline ends came to 14 bases. The CDR3 sequence is CASSPGRQGDEQYF. In DNA form, the CDR3 reads TGTGCCAGCTCACCCGGGAGACAGGGCGACGAGCAGTACTTC.